A selection of T cell receptor beta chains follows, all from one sample in a study of cytomegalovirus exposure and HLA in healthy donors. Data came from immunoSEQ multiplex PCR; TCRdb stores just in-frame clones and leaves some out. The table lists 110,000 to 150,000 clones, around 76% of them singletons. Sequencing was carried out using PBMCs. The source of these receptors is a male donor in good health and CMV-seronegative. Both conserved end residues are part of each CDR3. Each record gives: V gene, D gene, J gene, clone size, CDR3 length, CDR3 protein, CDR3 DNA. D genes are given only for firm matches. Where a row states a size, it is once, few, many or the class of an expanded clone; other rows omit it.

TRBV7-2,TRBD2,TRBJ2-3,NA,15,CASSRTSRSTDTQYF,TGTGCCAGCTCCCGGACTAGCAGAAGCACAGATACGCAGTATTTT
TRBV2,TRBD1,TRBJ1-1,NA,16,CASSVDRAKRNTEAFF,TGTGCCAGCAGTGTTGACAGGGCGAAGAGGAACACTGAAGCTTTCTTT
TRBV10-3,NA,TRBJ2-7,NA,15,CAISESGHPPYEQYF,TGTGCCATCAGTGAGTCGGGGCACCCTCCCTACGAGCAGTACTTC
TRBV6-5,NA,TRBJ1-6,NA,15,CASSYPSSGDSPLHF,TGTGCCAGCAGTTATCCCAGTTCAGGGGATTCACCCCTCCACTTT
TRBV5-4,TRBD1,TRBJ2-2,NA,16,CASSLGQGENTGELFF,TGTGCCAGCAGCCTAGGACAGGGGGAAAACACCGGGGAGCTGTTTTTT
TRBV19,NA,TRBJ2-5,NA,16,CASSTRGLAEGGTQYF,TGTGCCAGTAGTACCCGGGGACTCGCCGAGGGAGGGACCCAGTACTTC
TRBV5-1,TRBD1,TRBJ2-7,NA,15,CASSLWGQGGYEQYF,TGCGCCAGCAGCCTCTGGGGACAGGGAGGATACGAGCAGTACTTC
TRBV12-5,TRBD1,TRBJ2-1,NA,15,CASGTGTGLYNEQFF,TGTGCTAGTGGTACCGGGACAGGACTTTACAATGAGCAGTTCTTC
TRBV9,NA,TRBJ2-5,NA,14,CASSVGQGQETQYF,TGTGCCAGCAGCGTAGGGCAGGGGCAAGAGACCCAGTACTTC
TRBV30,TRBD1,TRBJ1-4,once,15,CAGQDRGSSGEKLFF,TGTGCCGGACAGGACAGGGGGTCATCTGGTGAAAAACTGTTTTTT
TRBV29-1,TRBD1,TRBJ1-2,NA,14,CSVEAGQGFNGYTF,TGCAGCGTTGAGGCGGGACAGGGGTTTAATGGCTACACCTTC
TRBV7-9,NA,TRBJ2-7,NA,13,CASSSQGSYEQYF,TGTGCCAGCAGCTCCCAGGGCTCCTACGAGCAGTACTTC
TRBV5-5,NA,TRBJ2-1,NA,15,CASSLVARGREEQFF,TGTGCCAGCAGCTTGGTTGCCCGAGGGCGGGAAGAGCAGTTCTTC
TRBV6-4,NA,TRBJ1-1,few,12,CASSDLTGRAFF,TGTGCCAGCAGTGACCTGACAGGAAGAGCTTTCTTT
TRBV4-1,TRBD2,TRBJ2-2,NA,20,CASSPLPMMAGGINTGELFF,TGCGCCAGCAGCCCTCTACCCATGATGGCGGGGGGCATTAACACTGGGGAGCTGTTTTTT
TRBV7-2,TRBD1,TRBJ1-6,NA,15,CASSLGQGDNSPLHF,TGTGCCAGCAGCTTAGGACAGGGTGATAATTCACCCCTCCACTTT
TRBV30,NA,TRBJ2-5,once,12,CAWSGGGETQYF,TGTGCCTGGAGTGGCGGTGGGGAGACCCAGTACTTC
TRBV29-1,TRBD1,TRBJ1-5,NA,14,CSVMTGGMGQPQHF,TGCAGCGTTATGACAGGGGGCATGGGTCAGCCCCAGCATTTT
TRBV19,NA,TRBJ2-7,NA,13,CASSYGSWYEQYF,TGTGCCAGTAGTTACGGGAGTTGGTACGAGCAGTACTTC
TRBV7-6,TRBD1,TRBJ1-4,few,15,CASRQGEGISEKLFF,TGTGCCAGCAGACAGGGGGAGGGGATTTCTGAAAAACTGTTTTTT